This T cell receptor (beta chain) emerged from a study of T cells of healthy individuals. Germline V gene lookup returns CDR1 DFQATT and CDR2 SNEGSKA (reference sequence). The CDR3 totals 13 residues. V dropped 6 bases and J dropped 1; count of bases not matched to a gene: 5. The table lists this clonotype with many counts. One entry per CDR3 protein results from TCRdb running MiXCR on the 5' RACE reads. The data contain tens of thousands of distinct CDR3 sequences, approximately 14% of them singletons. This clonotype originated in a human donor in good health. This sequence joins TRBV20-1 and TRBJ2-5, with 7 bases that match TRBD1. The CDR3 reads CSAKGTAQETQYF. In DNA form, the CDR3 reads TGCAGTGCCAAAGGGACAGCCCAAGAGACCCAGTACTTC.